This entry concerns a single T cell receptor beta chain. Its antigen remains unidentified. The data were produced by immunoSEQ multiplex PCR, yet TCRdb's version contains in-frame clones alone and is incomplete. Of tens of thousands of clones in the sample, roughly 32% were seen once. V was clipped by 1 base and J by 3 bases, with 10 bases between them. CDR1 WSHSY and CDR2 SAAADI come from the germline V gene. This CDR3 is built from 14 residues. The source of the sample is a study of sequential checkpoint blockade in melanoma. Whole-study results and caveats: PD-L1 staining and CD8+ counts, not mutational load, tracked tumor T-cell clonality. Response in arm A was associated with pretreatment TIL clonality.

The treatment here: randomized to nivolumab then ipilimumab (arm A) or the reverse (arm B). Source: tumor tissue (inferred from file names), taken from a patient given nivolumab and ipilimumab in sequence. The receptor's source is a human donor with melanoma. This chain connects TRBV10-2 to TRBJ2-7; D is unclear. For the CDR3, the DNA is TGCGCCAGCAGTGAGTATCCCGCGAGCTACGAGCAGTACTTC. Translation: CASSEYPASYEQYF.